A selection of T cell receptor beta chains follows, all from one sample in a study of blood T cell repertoires in COVID-19. The method was immunoSEQ multiplex PCR; TCRdb's version includes in-frame clones alone and lacks a portion of them. Counted here are some 340,000 clones, about 86% occurring once; the ten biggest clones make up 2.5% to 3.5%. The sequenced sample consisted of peripheral blood. The receptor source for this set is a man aged 25 to 45 with active or convalescent COVID-19. The CDR3 runs from the conserved cysteine through the conserved F or W. The order of the fields is V gene, clone size, D gene, J gene, CDR3 protein, CDR3 DNA. A D gene is named only where the DNA matches it firmly. Size is stated for part of the rows, as once, few or many counts, or as a class when the clone is expanded.

v_gene: TRBV5-1; abundance: -; d_gene: -; j_gene: TRBJ1-2; CDR3aa: CASSISYRETGYTF; CDR3nt: TGCGCCAGCTCGATATCTTACAGGGAGACTGGCTACACCTTC
v_gene: TRBV5-1; abundance: -; d_gene: -; j_gene: TRBJ2-3; CDR3aa: CASSSLSTDTQYF; CDR3nt: TGCGCCAGCAGTTCTCTCAGCACAGATACGCAGTATTTT
v_gene: TRBV5-1; abundance: -; d_gene: TRBD1; j_gene: TRBJ2-5; CDR3aa: CASSSTGGQETQYF; CDR3nt: TGCGCCAGCAGCTCTACAGGGGGGCAAGAGACCCAGTACTTC
v_gene: TRBV9; abundance: -; d_gene: -; j_gene: TRBJ2-5; CDR3aa: CASSARGGGPRETQYF; CDR3nt: TGTGCCAGCAGCGCTAGAGGGGGGGGACCCCGGGAGACCCAGTACTTC
v_gene: TRBV4-1; abundance: few; d_gene: TRBD1; j_gene: TRBJ1-3; CDR3aa: CASSQDRAAGNTIYF; CDR3nt: TGCGCCAGCAGTCAAGACAGGGCAGCTGGAAACACCATATATTTT
v_gene: TRBV7-9; abundance: -; d_gene: -; j_gene: TRBJ2-5; CDR3aa: CASSLSSRGLRETQYF; CDR3nt: TGTGCCAGCAGCTTAAGTTCAAGGGGTCTTAGAGAGACCCAGTACTTC
v_gene: TRBV15; abundance: -; d_gene: -; j_gene: TRBJ1-4; CDR3aa: CATAGVPTNEKLFF; CDR3nt: TGTGCCACCGCCGGAGTTCCAACTAATGAAAAACTGTTTTTT
v_gene: TRBV19; abundance: -; d_gene: TRBD1; j_gene: TRBJ1-5; CDR3aa: CASSGTGRGNQPQHF; CDR3nt: TGTGCCAGTAGTGGGACAGGGCGAGGGAATCAGCCCCAGCATTTT
v_gene: TRBV27; abundance: -; d_gene: TRBD2; j_gene: TRBJ2-2; CDR3aa: CASSPWTSGGPNTGELFF; CDR3nt: TGTGCCAGCAGCCCATGGACTAGCGGGGGCCCGAACACCGGGGAGCTGTTTTTT
v_gene: TRBV4-1; abundance: -; d_gene: -; j_gene: TRBJ2-4; CDR3aa: CASSPAGLAKNIQYF; CDR3nt: TGCGCCAGCAGCCCTGCTGGCCTAGCCAAAAACATTCAGTACTTC
v_gene: TRBV29-1; abundance: -; d_gene: TRBD2; j_gene: TRBJ2-7; CDR3aa: CSARGGASYEQYF; CDR3nt: TGCAGCGCGCGGGGGGGGGCCTCCTACGAGCAGTACTTC
v_gene: TRBV7-9; abundance: -; d_gene: TRBD1; j_gene: TRBJ2-5; CDR3aa: CASSSWTGRQETQYF; CDR3nt: TGTGCCAGCAGCTCGTGGACAGGCCGCCAAGAGACCCAGTACTTC
v_gene: TRBV7-8; abundance: -; d_gene: -; j_gene: TRBJ1-1; CDR3aa: CASSRLTGTEAFF; CDR3nt: TGTGCCAGCAGCCGCCTTACGGGCACTGAAGCTTTCTTT
v_gene: TRBV2; abundance: -; d_gene: TRBD2; j_gene: TRBJ2-5; CDR3aa: CASSLGLAIETQYF; CDR3nt: TGTGCCAGCAGCTTGGGACTAGCTATTGAGACCCAGTACTTC
v_gene: TRBV15; abundance: once; d_gene: -; j_gene: TRBJ1-4; CDR3aa: CATSGYQGGGEKLFF; CDR3nt: TGTGCCACCAGCGGGTACCAGGGAGGCGGTGAAAAACTGTTTTTT
v_gene: TRBV19; abundance: -; d_gene: -; j_gene: TRBJ1-5; CDR3aa: CASSTGATGWDNQPQHF; CDR3nt: TGTGCCAGTAGTACTGGGGCCACAGGGTGGGACAATCAGCCCCAGCATTTT
v_gene: TRBV6-5; abundance: -; d_gene: -; j_gene: TRBJ1-2; CDR3aa: CASSLPGGRYGYTF; CDR3nt: TGTGCCAGCAGTCTTCCGGGGGGACGCTATGGCTACACCTTC
v_gene: TRBV6-4; abundance: -; d_gene: TRBD1; j_gene: TRBJ2-7; CDR3aa: CASSERYRGREGEQYF; CDR3nt: TGTGCCAGCAGTGAAAGGTACAGGGGGCGCGAAGGCGAGCAGTACTTC
v_gene: TRBV6-2/TRBV6-3; abundance: -; d_gene: TRBD2; j_gene: TRBJ2-5; CDR3aa: CASSYGTSGGGETQYF; CDR3nt: TGTGCCAGCAGTTACGGGACTAGCGGGGGGGGAGAGACCCAGTACTTC
v_gene: TRBV11-2; abundance: -; d_gene: -; j_gene: TRBJ1-4; CDR3aa: CASSLDSGVVEKLFF; CDR3nt: TGTGCCAGCAGCTTAGATTCGGGGGTTGTGGAAAAACTGTTTTTT
v_gene: TRBV19; abundance: -; d_gene: TRBD1; j_gene: TRBJ1-2; CDR3aa: CASRGQGRDYTF; CDR3nt: TGTGCCAGTCGCGGACAGGGACGAGACTACACCTTC
v_gene: TRBV29-1; abundance: once; d_gene: -; j_gene: TRBJ1-1; CDR3aa: CSVPGSAMNTEAFF; CDR3nt: TGCAGCGTCCCGGGGTCAGCCATGAACACTGAAGCTTTCTTT
v_gene: TRBV18; abundance: -; d_gene: TRBD1; j_gene: TRBJ2-2; CDR3aa: CASSPGQVNTGELFF; CDR3nt: TGTGCCAGCTCACCAGGACAGGTTAACACCGGGGAGCTGTTTTTT
v_gene: TRBV2; abundance: -; d_gene: -; j_gene: TRBJ2-2; CDR3aa: CASSRLVSTGELFF; CDR3nt: TGTGCCAGCAGTCGACTAGTCAGCACCGGGGAGCTGTTTTTT
v_gene: TRBV18; abundance: -; d_gene: -; j_gene: TRBJ1-1; CDR3aa: CASSISSTETEAFF; CDR3nt: TGTGCCAGCTCTATTTCCTCGACAGAAACTGAAGCTTTCTTT
v_gene: TRBV13; abundance: -; d_gene: -; j_gene: TRBJ1-3; CDR3aa: CASGSISSGNTIYF; CDR3nt: TGTGCCAGCGGGAGTATTTCCTCTGGAAACACCATATATTTT
v_gene: TRBV4-1; abundance: -; d_gene: -; j_gene: TRBJ1-4; CDR3aa: CASSQVRAGIATNEKLFF; CDR3nt: TGCGCCAGCAGCCAAGTGCGTGCGGGGATAGCAACTAATGAAAAACTGTTTTTT
v_gene: TRBV5-6; abundance: once; d_gene: -; j_gene: TRBJ2-5; CDR3aa: CASSYKPLSQETQYF; CDR3nt: TGTGCCAGCAGCTATAAGCCCCTGAGCCAAGAGACCCAGTACTTC
v_gene: TRBV11-2; abundance: few; d_gene: -; j_gene: TRBJ1-1; CDR3aa: CASSSQGGTEAFF; CDR3nt: TGTGCCAGCAGCTCCCAGGGAGGCACTGAAGCTTTCTTT
v_gene: TRBV11-1; abundance: -; d_gene: TRBD2; j_gene: TRBJ2-7; CDR3aa: CASSFSGTSGYEQYF; CDR3nt: TGTGCCAGCAGCTTCTCCGGGACTAGCGGCTACGAGCAGTACTTC
v_gene: TRBV19; abundance: -; d_gene: TRBD1; j_gene: TRBJ1-6; CDR3aa: CASSIRAGGYNSPLHF; CDR3nt: TGTGCCAGTAGTATTAGGGCAGGGGGCTATAATTCACCCCTCCACTTT
v_gene: TRBV7-2; abundance: many; d_gene: -; j_gene: TRBJ1-5; CDR3aa: CASSLSGAGQPQHF; CDR3nt: TGTGCCAGCAGCTTATCAGGGGCGGGTCAGCCCCAGCATTTT
v_gene: TRBV6-2/TRBV6-3; abundance: -; d_gene: TRBD2; j_gene: TRBJ2-7; CDR3aa: CASSYTPGLAVLEQYF; CDR3nt: TGTGCCAGCAGTTACACCCCGGGACTAGCGGTTCTGGAGCAGTACTTC
v_gene: TRBV7-6; abundance: -; d_gene: -; j_gene: TRBJ1-5; CDR3aa: CASSLHGNQPQHF; CDR3nt: TGTGCCAGCAGCTTACATGGCAATCAGCCCCAGCATTTT
v_gene: TRBV4-2; abundance: once; d_gene: -; j_gene: TRBJ1-1; CDR3aa: CASSPAAGRGRTEAFF; CDR3nt: TGTGCCAGCAGCCCCGCGGCAGGCAGGGGACGCACTGAAGCTTTCTTT
v_gene: TRBV7-2; abundance: -; d_gene: -; j_gene: TRBJ2-1; CDR3aa: CASSSPQHYNEQFF; CDR3nt: TGTGCCAGCAGCTCCCCACAACACTACAATGAGCAGTTCTTC
v_gene: TRBV5-1; abundance: -; d_gene: -; j_gene: TRBJ1-2; CDR3aa: CASSTDGAPYDGYTF; CDR3nt: TGCGCCAGTAGCACCGACGGAGCCCCGTATGATGGCTACACCTTC
v_gene: TRBV7-2; abundance: -; d_gene: TRBD1; j_gene: TRBJ2-7; CDR3aa: CASSLVSGQRREQYF; CDR3nt: TGTGCCAGCAGCTTAGTGTCGGGACAGAGGCGCGAGCAGTACTTC
v_gene: TRBV19; abundance: few; d_gene: -; j_gene: TRBJ1-2; CDR3aa: CASFHGGGLRGYTF; CDR3nt: TGTGCCAGTTTTCACGGCGGGGGGCTGAGGGGCTACACCTTC
v_gene: TRBV19; abundance: -; d_gene: TRBD1; j_gene: TRBJ1-5; CDR3aa: CASSIRQGNSNQPQHF; CDR3nt: TGTGCCAGTAGTATAAGACAGGGGAATAGCAATCAGCCCCAGCATTTT
v_gene: TRBV9; abundance: -; d_gene: TRBD2; j_gene: TRBJ2-7; CDR3aa: CAGGTSATDRGYEQYF; CDR3nt: TGCGCTGGGGGGACTAGCGCCACAGATCGGGGTTACGAGCAGTACTTC
v_gene: TRBV27; abundance: -; d_gene: TRBD2; j_gene: TRBJ2-7; CDR3aa: CASSPRFQAGGAYEQYF; CDR3nt: TGTGCCAGCAGCCCGCGTTTCCAAGCGGGAGGAGCCTACGAGCAGTACTTC
v_gene: TRBV27; abundance: -; d_gene: -; j_gene: TRBJ1-5; CDR3aa: CASSFQGSFQPQHF; CDR3nt: TGTGCCAGCAGTTTTCAGGGCTCGTTTCAGCCCCAGCATTTT
v_gene: TRBV7-2; abundance: -; d_gene: -; j_gene: TRBJ2-3; CDR3aa: CASSLLLSSEIGTQYF; CDR3nt: TGTGCCAGCAGCCTCCTACTTTCTAGCGAAATAGGTACGCAGTATTTT
v_gene: TRBV5-1; abundance: once; d_gene: -; j_gene: TRBJ1-1; CDR3aa: CASSLAPYMNTEAFF; CDR3nt: TGCGCCAGCAGCTTGGCACCGTACATGAACACTGAAGCTTTCTTT
v_gene: TRBV29-1; abundance: -; d_gene: TRBD1; j_gene: TRBJ1-2; CDR3aa: CSVLTGPNYGYTF; CDR3nt: TGCAGCGTCTTGACAGGGCCCAACTATGGCTACACCTTC
v_gene: TRBV6-5; abundance: -; d_gene: TRBD2; j_gene: TRBJ2-1; CDR3aa: CASRRLAGGLNEQFF; CDR3nt: TGTGCCAGCAGGAGACTAGCGGGAGGGCTAAATGAGCAGTTCTTC
v_gene: TRBV30; abundance: -; d_gene: -; j_gene: TRBJ1-1; CDR3aa: CAWAHRARTEAFF; CDR3nt: TGTGCCTGGGCTCACAGGGCAAGAACTGAAGCTTTCTTT
v_gene: TRBV5-6; abundance: -; d_gene: -; j_gene: TRBJ1-6; CDR3aa: CASSLSGAPSSPLHF; CDR3nt: TGTGCCAGCAGCTTGTCGGGAGCCCCAAGTTCACCCCTCCACTTT
v_gene: TRBV6-6; abundance: -; d_gene: TRBD1; j_gene: TRBJ1-6; CDR3aa: CASSPLTGINSPLHF; CDR3nt: TGTGCCAGCAGTCCCTTGACAGGGATTAATTCACCCCTCCACTTT
v_gene: TRBV10-3; abundance: -; d_gene: TRBD1; j_gene: TRBJ2-5; CDR3aa: CAISESGQGWETQYF; CDR3nt: TGTGCCATCAGTGAGTCGGGACAGGGGTGGGAGACCCAGTACTTC
v_gene: TRBV27; abundance: -; d_gene: -; j_gene: TRBJ1-1; CDR3aa: CASSLGRGPNTEAFF; CDR3nt: TGTGCCAGCAGTTTAGGCCGAGGGCCGAACACTGAAGCTTTCTTT
v_gene: TRBV11-3; abundance: -; d_gene: TRBD1; j_gene: TRBJ1-2; CDR3aa: CASSLVVSDRGQHYGYTF; CDR3nt: TGTGCCAGCAGCTTAGTGGTTTCGGACAGGGGGCAACACTATGGCTACACCTTC
v_gene: TRBV4-1; abundance: -; d_gene: -; j_gene: TRBJ1-3; CDR3aa: CASSQELAGAGNTIYF; CDR3nt: TGCGCCAGCAGCCAAGAATTAGCAGGGGCTGGAAACACCATATATTTT